Sequencing of this T cell receptor (beta chain) was carried out in a study of blood T cell repertoires in COVID-19. Study as a whole: From the United States, Italy and Spain came samples of acute and convalescent COVID-19. From T cells, B-cell-depleted T cells, or PBMCs came the material, which was cDNA or gDNA.

Original handling: Reference gene primer amplification gave estimated nucleated cell counts. Sequencing was performed with immunoSEQ multiplex PCR; in TCRdb, only in-frame clones are kept and a portion is missing. That table furnishes V, J and clone size, whereas the DNA furnished D and trimming. The repertoire holds about 74,000 clones, with more than 75% as singletons. The CDR3 has 13 residues. Trimming removed 7 bases from V and 7 bases from J, with 12 bases in between. Looked up from germline, CDR1 is KGHDR and CDR2 is SFDVKD. This sequence was found in a human donor in a cohort sampled during active COVID-19. V gene TRBV24-1 combines with J gene TRBJ1-4; D not resolved. The sequenced sample was peripheral blood. In DNA form, the CDR3 reads TGTGCCACCAGCCGGGCCGCGGGTGAAAAACTGTTTTTT. This codes for CATSRAAGEKLFF.